The 10 T cell receptor beta chains reported below all come from one sample, sequenced in a study of blood T cell repertoires in COVID-19. TCRdb's copy holds only in-frame clones and misses some; the assay was immunoSEQ multiplex PCR. The sample holds 140,000 or so clones, approximately 78% seen once. Sequenced sample: peripheral blood. Receptor source: a woman over 75 with acute or convalescent COVID-19.

Regarding this clone: The junction departs from the called germline gene at one end, perhaps through a read error. This sequence joins TRBV6-5 and TRBJ1-2; 10 nucleotides match TRBD1. This CDR3 is 12 amino acids long. Germline-derived CDR1 and CDR2 are MNHEY and SVGAGI. The CDR3 spells CASSSAAGTGEF. The CDR3 nucleotides read TGTGCCAGCAGTTCAGCGGCCGGGACAGGGGAATTC.

The chain carries TRBV7-8 and TRBJ2-5; no definite D call. Per the germline V gene, CDR1 is SGHVS and CDR2 is FQNEAQ. The CDR3 spans 15 residues. Deletions cut 2 bases from V and 3 bases from J, with 13 bases between. DNA of the CDR3: TGTGCCAGCAGCTTAAGCGTAGTCCCCAAAGAGACCCAGTACTTC. Translated: CASSLSVVPKETQYF.

The V and J genes are TRBV2 and TRBJ2-7; TRBD2 matches at 11 bases. CDR3 length equals 16 residues. From germline, CDR1 is SNHLY and CDR2 FYNNEI. The V segment lost 4 bases and the J segment 5 bases; nucleotides outside the gene matches: 10. CDR3 coding DNA: TGTGCCAGCAGTGCACCTACTAGCGGGAGCTATGACGAGCAGTACTTC. The encoded protein is CASSAPTSGSYDEQYF.

This chain joins TRBV3-1 (or the pseudogene TRBV3-2) and TRBJ2-3, with TRBD2 matching 7 bases. The length of the CDR3 is 18 residues. The ends lost 4 bases at V and 0 bases at J; junction bases unmatched: 13. CDR1 is LGHDT and CDR2 is YNNKEL in the germline V gene (reference sequence). CDR3 sequence: CASSPWTRGSPSTDTQYF. In nucleotides, the CDR3 is TGTGCCAGCAGCCCCTGGACTAGAGGAAGCCCTAGCACAGATACGCAGTATTTT.

This sequence joins TRBV7-9 and TRBJ1-3; tentatively, D is TRBD1 (6 bases). This CDR3 contains 15 residues. Germline V gene lookup returns CDR1 SEHNR and CDR2 FQNEAQ (reference sequence). Between the trimmed V and J ends, which lost 6 bases and 4 bases, there was a span of 16 bases. This CDR3 is CASRPNRASGNTIYF. The CDR3, as DNA: TGTGCCAGCAGGCCAAACAGGGCGTCCGGAAACACCATATATTTT.

The chain combines TRBV2 with TRBJ1-3, with a possible D match to TRBD1 (6 bases). This CDR3 contains 18 residues. Per germline, CDR1 SNHLY and CDR2 FYNNEI. The V gene lost 8 bases and the J gene lost 0 bases, with 23 bases spanning the gap. The CDR3, as DNA: TGTGCCAGCTCAGTCCCGGGAATATGGGACATCTCTGGAAACACCATATATTTT. Residues: CASSVPGIWDISGNTIYF.

This chain joins TRBV3-1 (or the pseudogene TRBV3-2) and TRBJ2-7, with D possibly matching TRBD2 (6 bases). V lost 2 bases to trimming and J lost 5 bases, with 13 bases between them. The CDR3 runs to 14 residues. Germline V lookup: CDR1 LGHDT, CDR2 YNNKEL (reference sequence). CDR3 in amino acids: CASSQTVEGNEQYF. The DNA of the CDR3 is TGTGCCAGCAGCCAAACCGTGGAGGGCAACGAGCAGTACTTC.

CDR3 sequence (DNA): TGTGCCAGCAGCAATCAGTACGAGCAGTACTTC. It specifies CASSNQYEQYF. This chain links TRBV27 with TRBJ2-7; no firm D call. The CDR3 runs to 11 residues. CDR1 is MNHEY, CDR2 SMNVEV, per germline (reference sequence). Trimming shortened V by 6 bases and J by 4 bases, and 7 bases separated the two germline ends.

The CDR3 spells CASSPTIPGHPGYTF. CDR3 DNA sequence: TGTGCCAGCAGTCCGACCATCCCGGGACATCCTGGCTACACCTTC. This rearrangement joins TRBV5-8 to TRBJ1-2, with D possibly being TRBD1 (6 bases). This CDR3 has 15 amino acids. Germline V gene data show CDR1 as SGHTS and CDR2 as YDEGEE. V lost 5 bases and J lost 7, with 21 bases in between. The full variable domain, in which reference TRBV5-8 and TRBJ1-2 provide the parts outside the CDR3, is EAGVTQSPTHLIKTRGQQATLRCSPISGHTSVYWYQQALGLGLQFLLWYDEGEERNRGNFPPRFSGRQFPNYSSELNVNALELEDSALYLCASSPTIPGHPGYTFGSGTRLTVV.

This clone was observed a few times. The chain combines TRBV24-1 with TRBJ1-2; 7 bases match TRBD1. The CDR3 loop spans 16 amino acids. Germline CDR1 reads KGHDR; CDR2 reads SFDVKD. J was trimmed by 0 bases and V by 4 bases; bases with no gene match: 7. CDR3 in amino acids: CATSDPMTGSNYGYTF. The DNA for the CDR3 is TGTGCCACCAGTGACCCCATGACAGGGTCTAACTATGGCTACACCTTC.